One TCR beta chain is described in this entry. This specimen belongs to a study of blood T cell repertoires in COVID-19. At the level of the study: COVID-19 samples collected from the United States, Italy and Spain covered acute and convalescent phases.

Profiling relied on immunoSEQ multiplex PCR, and the TCRdb table lists in-frame clones only, not all of them. The data hold around 180,000 clones, with approximately 80% observed a single time. The CDR3 length is 15 residues. V was shortened by 2 bases and J by 3 bases, with 11 bases between the two germline ends. Germline CDR1 and CDR2: MNHNS and SASEGT. Sequenced sample: peripheral blood. The gene calls are TRBV6-1 and TRBJ1-5; a weak D match, TRBD1 (5 bases). This TCR was sampled from a human donor in a cohort sampled during active COVID-19. CDR3 nucleotides: TGTGCCAGCAGTGAACAGGGCGGGGACAATCAGCCCCAGCATTTT. Its protein is CASSEQGGDNQPQHF.